The 19 T cell receptor beta chains below come from one sample, sequenced in a study of regulatory T cells in long-lasting Graves disease. As for time point: newly diagnosed GD, antithyroid drugs for less than 3 months. Extracted RNA from PBMCs served as the source of the TCR library. Arm-PCR of CDR3 regions with iRepertoire HTBI primers generated TCR beta libraries. TCRdb passed the multiplex PCR reads through MiXCR, listing each CDR3 protein once. The table includes 400,000 to 500,000 distinct CDR3 sequences, 14% detected once. These data were likewise used in another study, on T cells in Graves' hyperthyroidism and ophthalmopathy.

The specimen was peripheral blood mononuclear cells (PBMCs), collected at new diagnosis, from a patient treated with antithyroid drugs. These receptors all stem from a woman aged 45-65 years with Graves disease.

Notes on this clonotype: One end of the junction varies from germline; a read error may be responsible. The chain has TRBV5-1 and TRBJ2-2; a weak D match, TRBD1 (6 bases). Germline lookup yields CDR1 SGHRS and CDR2 YFSETQ. The CDR3 is made up of 13 amino acids. The CDR3: CASSLGDTGERFF. CDR3 DNA sequence: TGCGCCAGCAGCCTAGGGGACACCGGGGAGCGGTTTTTT.

With regard to this clonotype: A much bigger clone sits one base away, suggesting this may be a read error. The rearrangement uses TRBV6-2 or TRBV6-3 and TRBJ2-1; 9 bases agree with TRBD2. CDR3 length: 15 amino acids. Germline CDR1 MNHEY, CDR2 SVGEGT. V lost 4 bases to trimming and J lost 9 bases; unmatched junction nucleotides: 10. The CDR3 here is CASSSMAGGLSEQFF. The DNA for the CDR3 is TGTGCCAGCAGTTCGATGGCGGGAGGGCTTAGTGAGCAGTTCTTC.

Points on this clonotype: A read error may be the cause here, since a much bigger clone is one base away. The chain uses TRBV12-3 or TRBV12-4 and TRBJ2-4; D is possibly TRBD1 (5 bases). Deletions cut 5 bases from V and 0 bases from J, with 11 bases between. The CDR3 totals 15 residues. The CDR3 loop reads CASSGAGKAKNIQYF. The CDR3 region has the DNA TGTGCCAGCAGTGGGGCAGGAAAAGCCAAAAACATTCAGTACTTC.

The DNA of the CDR3 is TGTGCCAGCTCACCACCCACAGGGGGCGGGAACGAGCAGTACTTC. Encoded protein: CASSPPTGGGNEQYF. V usage is TRBV18 and J usage is TRBJ2-7; 9 bases line up with TRBD1. Germline assignment: CDR1 KGHSH and CDR2 LQKENI. This CDR3 is 15 amino acids long. With V trimmed by 0 bases and J by 5 bases, 5 bases remained unmatched. Combining the CDR3 with reference TRBV18 and TRBJ2-7 gives the whole variable domain NAGVMQNPRHLVRRRGQEARLRCSPMKGHSHVYWYRQLPEEGLKFMVYLQKENIIDESGMPKERFSAEFPKEGPSILRIQQVVRGDSAAYFCASSPPTGGGNEQYFGPGTRLTVT.

This chain joins TRBV20-1 and TRBJ2-4; D tentatively reads TRBD1 or TRBD2 (6 bases each). Trimming took off 6 bases at V and 6 bases at J, with 15 bases between the two ends. Germline V gene lookup returns CDR1 DFQATT and CDR2 SNEGSKA (reference sequence). The CDR3 is 13 residues long. The CDR3 sequence is CSAPPGGGNIQYF. Written as DNA, the CDR3 is TGCAGTGCCCCGCCCGGGGGCGGAAACATTCAGTACTTC.

This clonotype was found once. This sequence joins TRBV20-1 and TRBJ2-5, with TRBD1 matching over 8 bases. The V and J ends lost 3 bases and 5 bases, in that order; junction bases with no gene match: 8. CDR1 and CDR2 from the germline V gene are DFQATT and SNEGSKA (reference sequence). The CDR3 has 14 amino acids. The chain's CDR3 is CSASPRGLWETQYF. Written as DNA, the CDR3 is TGCAGTGCTAGCCCCAGGGGGCTTTGGGAGACCCAGTACTTC.

J is TRBJ2-2 and V is TRBV19; D is unclear. CDR3 length: 14 residues. V lost 2 bases and J 1 base, leaving 5 bases between the germline ends. From germline, CDR1 is LNHDA and CDR2 SQIVND (reference sequence). CDR3: CASSITENTGELFF. As DNA, the CDR3 is TGTGCCAGTAGTATAACGGAGAACACCGGGGAGCTGTTTTTT.

Regarding this clonotype: This may arise from a read error, as a much more abundant clone is one base away. Because the CDR3 is missing its conserved closing phenylalanine or tryptophan, this is likely a read error. The CDR3 protein is CASSLGSTVGGYTS. The CDR3 DNA sequence: TGTGCCAGCAGTTTAGGGTCGACAGTTGGTGGCTACACCTCC. The V and J genes are TRBV27 and TRBJ1-2, with D maybe TRBD1 (5 bases). This CDR3 spans 14 amino acids. Trimming cost V 2 bases and J 7 bases, with 14 bases left between them. The germline CDR1 and CDR2 sequences are MNHEY and SMNVEV (reference sequence).

This clonotype came up a few times. This chain uses TRBV29-1 with TRBJ2-3; D possibly corresponds to TRBD2 (6 bases). V lost 8 bases and J lost 3, with 15 bases in between. The CDR3 is 13 residues long. The germline V gene encodes CDR1 SQVTM and CDR2 ANQGSEA. The CDR3 bases are TGCAGCACTCGACTAGGTTTGACAGATACGCAGTATTTT. Protein sequence: CSTRLGLTDTQYF.

This clonotype was observed at least ten times. This sequence joins TRBV29-1 and TRBJ2-1; TRBD2 matches 9 bases. The CDR3 is 15 residues long. V lost 4 bases, J lost 4 bases, and 8 bases stayed unmatched. Germline assignment: CDR1 SQVTM and CDR2 ANQGSEA. The CDR3 DNA sequence: TGCAGCGTTGCCGGAGGGACTAGCCTATACAATGAGCAGTTCTTC. It translates to CSVAGGTSLYNEQFF.

The chain has TRBV2 and TRBJ2-2, with 7 bases lining up with TRBD1. The V and J ends lost 4 bases and 6 bases, in that order; junction bases with no gene match: 5. Germline assignment: CDR1 SNHLY and CDR2 FYNNEI. This CDR3 region has 14 residues. The chain's CDR3 is CASSGGQLAGELFF. Written as DNA, the CDR3 is TGTGCCAGCAGTGGGGGACAGCTGGCCGGGGAGCTGTTTTTT.

This clonotype occurred many times. The rearrangement uses TRBV11-2 and TRBJ1-2; D gene unclear. The CDR3 consists of 14 residues. V shed 1 base and J shed 2 bases, with 8 bases lying between them. CDR1 is SGHAT, CDR2 FQNNGV, per germline. For the CDR3, the DNA is TGTGCCAGCAGCTTAGTCCACAAGAACTATGGCTACACCTTC. It yields the protein CASSLVHKNYGYTF.

This clonotype was counted at least ten times. The rearrangement joins TRBV28 to TRBJ2-7, with a possible D match to TRBD1 (6 bases). Germline CDR1 reads MDHEN; CDR2 reads SYDVKM. CDR3 length equals 13 residues. V lost 6 bases and J lost 5, with 14 bases in between. The CDR3 loop is CASSLAGDDEQYF. The CDR3, as DNA: TGTGCCAGCAGCTTGGCAGGGGACGACGAGCAGTACTTC.

This clonotype was seen ten or more times. This chain uses TRBV2 with TRBJ1-5; a possible D gene is TRBD1 (5 bases). The germline gives CDR1 SNHLY, CDR2 FYNNEI. V lost 8 bases to trimming and J lost 7 bases, with 15 bases between them. There are 13 residues in the CDR3. The CDR3 spells CASSRGTPQPQHF. In nucleotides, the CDR3 is TGTGCCAGCTCTAGGGGTACCCCCCAGCCCCAGCATTTT.

CDR3: CASSPGAGGAKNIQYF. The CDR3 nucleotides are TGTGCCAGCTCACCTGGAGCGGGGGGGGCCAAAAACATTCAGTACTTC. V is TRBV18 and J is TRBJ2-4, with TRBD2 identical over 10 bases. CDR3 length: 16 residues. After removal of 3 bases from V and 1 base from J, the junction contained 3 bases not matched to a gene. From germline, CDR1 is KGHSH and CDR2 LQKENI.

A few counts support this clonotype. J is TRBJ2-5 and V is TRBV10-3; D call uncertain. Trimming removed 4 bases at V and 1 base at J, with 7 bases between. The CDR3 consists of 13 residues. The germline V gene has CDR1 ENHRY and CDR2 SYGVKD. The CDR3 DNA is TGTGCCATCAGTGGTCGGGCCCAAGAGACCCAGTACTTC. This translates into CAISGRAQETQYF.

This clonotype came up many times. J is TRBJ1-6 and V is TRBV28; D remains unclear. CDR1 and CDR2 from the germline V gene are MDHEN and SYDVKM. Between the trimmed V and J ends, which lost 1 base and 9 bases, there was a span of 13 bases. The CDR3 contains 15 residues. The CDR3 nucleotides read TGTGCCAGCAGTTTATCATTTGCGGAGGTTTCACCCCTCCACTTT. Its protein product is CASSLSFAEVSPLHF.

This clonotype was counted many times. The chain links TRBV27 to TRBJ2-5; the match to TRBD2 covers 8 bases. The CDR3 has 15 amino acids. Germline values: CDR1 MNHEY, CDR2 SMNVEV (reference sequence). After removal of 5 bases from V and 5 bases from J, the junction contained 10 bases not matched to a gene. The DNA for the CDR3 is TGTGCCAGCAGTCCTCCGGGGGGCGGGAGGGAGACCCAGTACTTC. It encodes CASSPPGGGRETQYF.

A few counts support this clonotype. The chain employs TRBV27 and TRBJ2-5, with a weak D call TRBD2 (6 bases). V lost 6 bases and J 2 bases, leaving 16 bases between the germline ends. CDR3 length equals 15 residues. Germline V gene lookup returns CDR1 MNHEY and CDR2 SMNVEV (reference sequence). CDR3 sequence (DNA): TGTGCCAGCAGGGGTTCTAGCGCGAATCAAGAGACCCAGTACTTC. This translates into CASRGSSANQETQYF.